Reported below is one TCR beta chain. The ends lost 0 bases at V and 6 bases at J; junction bases unmatched: 2. Germline CDR1 reads MNHNY; CDR2 reads SVGAGI (reference sequence). This CDR3 has 15 residues. This record belongs to a study of blood T cell repertoires in COVID-19. Study-level information: The cDNA or gDNA used as material had been derived from T cells, B-cell-depleted T cells, or PBMCs.

Clones were sequenced by immunoSEQ multiplex PCR, and TCRdb holds only the in-frame ones, with some missing. This sample has roughly 260,000 clones, with around 82% found just once. The receptor comes from a woman of 80 years or more with active or convalescent COVID-19. Sequencing was performed on peripheral blood. This chain joins TRBV6-6 and TRBJ2-2, with 9 nucleotides matching TRBD2. CDR3 nucleotide sequence: TGTGCCAGCAGTTACTCTAGCGGGAGCCCCGGGGAGCTGTTTTTT. It translates to CASSYSSGSPGELFF.